This is a list of T cell receptor beta chains from one sample in a study of T cell responses to AZD1222 COVID-19 vaccine. Assay: immunoSEQ multiplex PCR; the TCRdb copy retains only in-frame clones and omits some. This table holds approximately 170,000 clones, roughly nine tenths found once. This sample comprised peripheral blood, obtained 28 days after the second AZD1222 dose. These receptors were obtained from an adult who received the AZD1222 COVID-19 vaccine. Each CDR3 is given with its conserved first and last residue. D genes are given only for firm matches. Some rows mark clone size as missing; the rest say once, few, many or name a class of expanded clone.

D gene	clone size	J gene	V gene	CDR3 DNA	CDR3 protein
TRBD2	NA	TRBJ2-7	TRBV29-1	TGCAGCGCGGGACTAGCTGACGAGCAGTACTTC	CSAGLADEQYF
TRBD2	NA	TRBJ2-3	TRBV9	TGTGCCAGCAGCTATGGGACTAGCCTCACAGATACGCAGTATTTT	CASSYGTSLTDTQYF
TRBD1	NA	TRBJ1-6	TRBV11-2	TGTGCCAGCAGCAAGGACAGGGCTTCACCCCTCCACTTT	CASSKDRASPLHF
TRBD1	NA	TRBJ1-6	TRBV6-5	TGTGCCAGCAGTTACGCGGGACAGTATAATTCACCCCTCCACTTT	CASSYAGQYNSPLHF
NA	NA	TRBJ2-1	TRBV6-5	TGTGCCATAGACCCGGATTCCTACAATGAGCAGTTCTTC	CAIDPDSYNEQFF
NA	NA	TRBJ1-2	TRBV19	TGTGCCAGTAGTGACTGGGACTATGGCTACACCTTC	CASSDWDYGYTF
NA	few	TRBJ1-6	TRBV14	TGTGCCAGCAGCCAAGACCTAAGTACACCCCTCCACTTT	CASSQDLSTPLHF
TRBD1	NA	TRBJ2-3	TRBV14	TGTGCCAGCAGCCTCGGGGCAGGGGGCTTGACAGATACGCAGTATTTT	CASSLGAGGLTDTQYF
NA	NA	TRBJ1-5	TRBV15	TGTGCCACCAGCAGTGTCGCCAATCAGCCCCAGCATTTT	CATSSVANQPQHF
TRBD1	NA	TRBJ1-1	TRBV12-5	TGTGCTAGTGGTTTGGTAGTAGGACAGGGGTTGCGGGCTTTCTTT	CASGLVVGQGLRAFF
NA	NA	TRBJ2-3	TRBV4-1	TGCGCCAGCAGCCAAGGAGTCGACCCCACAGATACGCAGTATTTT	CASSQGVDPTDTQYF
TRBD1	NA	TRBJ1-2	TRBV30	TGTGCCTGGAGTGTAGATGGGACAGGGACGAGCTACACCTTC	CAWSVDGTGTSYTF
NA	NA	TRBJ2-1	TRBV30	TGTGCCTGGAGGCGGGGATCCTACAATGAGCAGTTCTTC	CAWRRGSYNEQFF
NA	NA	TRBJ1-1	TRBV10-3	TGTGCCATCAGTGAGCGGGGAAGTAGGGAAGCTTTCTTT	CAISERGSREAFF
NA	NA	TRBJ2-2	TRBV19	TGTGCCAGTAGTACGTCCGGGGAGCTGTTTTTT	CASSTSGELFF